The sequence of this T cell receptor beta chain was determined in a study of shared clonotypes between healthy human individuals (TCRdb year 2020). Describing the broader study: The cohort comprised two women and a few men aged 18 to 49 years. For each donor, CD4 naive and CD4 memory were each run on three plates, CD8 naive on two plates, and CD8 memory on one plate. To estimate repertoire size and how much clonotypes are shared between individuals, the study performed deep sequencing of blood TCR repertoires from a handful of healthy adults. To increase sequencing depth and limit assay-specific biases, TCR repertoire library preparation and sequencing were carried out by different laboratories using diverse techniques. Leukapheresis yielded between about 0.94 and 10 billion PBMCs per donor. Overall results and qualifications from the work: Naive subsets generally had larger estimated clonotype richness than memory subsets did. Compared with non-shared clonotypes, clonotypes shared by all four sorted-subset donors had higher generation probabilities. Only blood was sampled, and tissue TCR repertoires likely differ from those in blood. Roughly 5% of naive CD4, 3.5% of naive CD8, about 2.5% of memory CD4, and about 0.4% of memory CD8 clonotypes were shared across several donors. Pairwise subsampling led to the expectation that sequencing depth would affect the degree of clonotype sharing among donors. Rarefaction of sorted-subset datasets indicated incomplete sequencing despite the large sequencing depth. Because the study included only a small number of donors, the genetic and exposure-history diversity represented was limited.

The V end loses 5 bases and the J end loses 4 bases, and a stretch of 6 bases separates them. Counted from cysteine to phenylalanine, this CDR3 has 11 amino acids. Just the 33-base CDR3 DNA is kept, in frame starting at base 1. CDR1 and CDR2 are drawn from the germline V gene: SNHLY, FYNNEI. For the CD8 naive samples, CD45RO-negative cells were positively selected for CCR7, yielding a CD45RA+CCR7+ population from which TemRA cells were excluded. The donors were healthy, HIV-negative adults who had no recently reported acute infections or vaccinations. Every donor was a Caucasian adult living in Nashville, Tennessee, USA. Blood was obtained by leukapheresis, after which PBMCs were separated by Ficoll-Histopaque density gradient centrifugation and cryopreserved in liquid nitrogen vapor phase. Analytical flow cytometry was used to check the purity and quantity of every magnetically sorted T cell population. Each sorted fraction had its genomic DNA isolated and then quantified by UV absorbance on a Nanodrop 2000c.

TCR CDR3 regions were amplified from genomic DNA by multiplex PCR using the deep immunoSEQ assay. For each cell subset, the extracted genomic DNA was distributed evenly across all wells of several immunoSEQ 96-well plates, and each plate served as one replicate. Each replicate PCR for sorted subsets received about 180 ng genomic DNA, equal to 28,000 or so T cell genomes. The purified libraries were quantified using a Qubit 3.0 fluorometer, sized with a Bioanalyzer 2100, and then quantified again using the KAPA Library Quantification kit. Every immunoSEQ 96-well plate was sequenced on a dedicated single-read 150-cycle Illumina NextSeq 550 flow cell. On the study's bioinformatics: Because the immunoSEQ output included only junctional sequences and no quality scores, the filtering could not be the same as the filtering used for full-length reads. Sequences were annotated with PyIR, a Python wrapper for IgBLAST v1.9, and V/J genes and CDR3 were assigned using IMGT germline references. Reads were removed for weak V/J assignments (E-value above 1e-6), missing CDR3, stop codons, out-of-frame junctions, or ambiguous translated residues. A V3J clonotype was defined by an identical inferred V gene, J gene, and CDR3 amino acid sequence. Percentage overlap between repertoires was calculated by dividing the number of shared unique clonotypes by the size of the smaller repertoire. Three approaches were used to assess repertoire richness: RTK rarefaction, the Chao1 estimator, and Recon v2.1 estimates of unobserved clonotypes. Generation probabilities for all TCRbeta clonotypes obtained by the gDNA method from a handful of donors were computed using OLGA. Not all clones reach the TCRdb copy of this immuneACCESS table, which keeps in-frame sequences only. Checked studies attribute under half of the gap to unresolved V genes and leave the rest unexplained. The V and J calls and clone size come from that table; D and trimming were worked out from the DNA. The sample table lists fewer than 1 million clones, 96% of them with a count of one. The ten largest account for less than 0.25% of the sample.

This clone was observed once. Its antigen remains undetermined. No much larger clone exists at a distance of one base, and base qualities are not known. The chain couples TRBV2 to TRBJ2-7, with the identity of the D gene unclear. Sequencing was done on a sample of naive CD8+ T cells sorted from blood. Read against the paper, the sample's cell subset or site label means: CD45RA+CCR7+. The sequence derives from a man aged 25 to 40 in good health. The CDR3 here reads CASSFGYEQYF. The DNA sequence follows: TGTGCCAGCAGTTTCGGGTACGAGCAGTACTTC. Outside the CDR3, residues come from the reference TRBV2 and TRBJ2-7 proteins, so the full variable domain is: EPEVTQTPSHQVTQMGQEVILRCVPISNHLYFYWYRQILGQKVEFLVSFYNNEISEKSEIFDDQFSVERPDGSNFTLKIRSTKLEDSAMYFCASSFGYEQYFGPGTRLTVT.